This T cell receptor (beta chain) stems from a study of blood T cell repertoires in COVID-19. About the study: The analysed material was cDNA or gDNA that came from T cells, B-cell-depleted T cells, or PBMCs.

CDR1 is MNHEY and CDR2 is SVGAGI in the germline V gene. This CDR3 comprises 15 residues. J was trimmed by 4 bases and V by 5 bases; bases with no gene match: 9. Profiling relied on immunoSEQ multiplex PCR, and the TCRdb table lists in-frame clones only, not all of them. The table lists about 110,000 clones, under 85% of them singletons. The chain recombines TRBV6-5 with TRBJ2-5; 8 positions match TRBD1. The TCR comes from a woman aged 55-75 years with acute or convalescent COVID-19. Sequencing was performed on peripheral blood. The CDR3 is CASSRTGLILETQYF. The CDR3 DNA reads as TGTGCCAGCAGTCGGACAGGGCTAATTTTAGAGACCCAGTACTTC.